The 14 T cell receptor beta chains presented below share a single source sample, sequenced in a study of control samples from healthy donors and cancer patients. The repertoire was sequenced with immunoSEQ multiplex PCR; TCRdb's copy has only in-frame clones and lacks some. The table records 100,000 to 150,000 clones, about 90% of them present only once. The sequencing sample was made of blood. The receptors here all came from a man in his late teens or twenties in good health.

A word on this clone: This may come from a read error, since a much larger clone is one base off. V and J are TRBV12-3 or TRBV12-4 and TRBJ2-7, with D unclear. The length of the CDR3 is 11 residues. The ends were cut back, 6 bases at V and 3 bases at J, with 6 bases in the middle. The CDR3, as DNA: TGTGCCAGCAGCCGTCGCTACGAGCAGTACTTC. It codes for CASSRRYEQYF.

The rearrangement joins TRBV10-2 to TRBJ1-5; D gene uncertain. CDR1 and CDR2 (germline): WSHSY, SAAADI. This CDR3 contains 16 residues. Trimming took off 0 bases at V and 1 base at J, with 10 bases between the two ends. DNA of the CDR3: TGCGCCAGCAGTGAGTCTGCTATACGAAGCAATCAGCCCCAGCATTTT. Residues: CASSESAIRSNQPQHF.

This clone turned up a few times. The CDR3 is CASSEGNYGYTF. In nucleotides, the CDR3 is TGTGCCAGCAGTGAGGGAAACTATGGCTACACCTTC. The chain combines TRBV6-1 with TRBJ1-2; D is undetermined. This CDR3 region has 12 residues. The ends were cut back, 3 bases at V and 2 bases at J, with 4 bases in the middle. Germline V gives CDR1 MNHNS, CDR2 SASEGT.

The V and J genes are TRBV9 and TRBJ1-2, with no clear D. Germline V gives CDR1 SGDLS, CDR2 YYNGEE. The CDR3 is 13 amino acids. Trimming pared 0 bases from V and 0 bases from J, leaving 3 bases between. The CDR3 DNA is TGTGCCAGCAGCGTAGCGGCTAACTATGGCTACACCTTC. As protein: CASSVAANYGYTF.

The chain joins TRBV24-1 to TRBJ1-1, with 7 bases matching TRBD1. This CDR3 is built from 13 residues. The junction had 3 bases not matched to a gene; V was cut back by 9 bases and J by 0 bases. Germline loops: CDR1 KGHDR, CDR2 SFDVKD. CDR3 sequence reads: CATRGQMNTEAFF. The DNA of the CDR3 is TGTGCCACCCGGGGACAGATGAACACTGAAGCTTTCTTT.

The CDR3 is CASSLSRGNEQFF. In nucleotides, the CDR3 is TGTGCCAGCAGTTTATCAAGAGGCAATGAGCAGTTCTTC. This chain links TRBV27 with TRBJ2-1; D ambiguous. CDR3 length equals 13 residues. CDR1 is MNHEY and CDR2 is SMNVEV in the germline V gene (reference sequence). With 0 bases removed from V and 6 bases from J, the gap between germline ends came to 6 bases.

CDR3 in DNA: TGTGCCAGCAGCTTAGCCGGAAGGTTGAACACTGAAGCTTTCTTT. Translation: CASSLAGRLNTEAFF. The rearrangement links TRBV11-2 to TRBJ1-1; D uncertain. This CDR3 comprises 15 residues. Germline V gene sequence: CDR1 SGHAT, CDR2 FQNNGV. The V and J ends lost 1 base and 0 bases respectively, with 9 bases between them.

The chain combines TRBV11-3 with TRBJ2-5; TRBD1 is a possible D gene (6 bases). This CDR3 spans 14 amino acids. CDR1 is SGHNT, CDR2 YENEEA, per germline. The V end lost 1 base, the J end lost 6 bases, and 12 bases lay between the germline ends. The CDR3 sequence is CASSLGQGRKTQYF. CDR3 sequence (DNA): TGTGCCAGCAGCTTAGGGCAGGGGAGAAAGACCCAGTACTTC. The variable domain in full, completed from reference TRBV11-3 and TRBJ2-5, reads EAGVVQSPRYKIIEKKQPVAFWCNPISGHNTLYWYLQNLGQGPELLIRYENEEAVDDSQLPKDRFSAERLKGVDSTLKIQPAELGDSAVYLCASSLGQGRKTQYFGPGTRLLVL.

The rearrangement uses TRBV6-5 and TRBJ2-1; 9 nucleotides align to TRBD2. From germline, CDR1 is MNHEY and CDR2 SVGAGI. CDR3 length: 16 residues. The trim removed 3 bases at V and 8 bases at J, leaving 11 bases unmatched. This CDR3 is CASSYGRGRAPHEQFF. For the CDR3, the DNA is TGTGCCAGCAGTTATGGGCGCGGGAGGGCCCCCCATGAGCAGTTCTTC.

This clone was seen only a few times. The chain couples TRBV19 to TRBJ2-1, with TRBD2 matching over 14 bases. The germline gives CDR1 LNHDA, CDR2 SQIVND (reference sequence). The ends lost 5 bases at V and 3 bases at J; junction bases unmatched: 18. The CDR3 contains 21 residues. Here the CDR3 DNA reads TGTGCCAGTAGTTCCCCCTACCTGACTAGCGGGAGGGCCCGGGGCTACAATGAGCAGTTCTTC. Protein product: CASSSPYLTSGRARGYNEQFF.

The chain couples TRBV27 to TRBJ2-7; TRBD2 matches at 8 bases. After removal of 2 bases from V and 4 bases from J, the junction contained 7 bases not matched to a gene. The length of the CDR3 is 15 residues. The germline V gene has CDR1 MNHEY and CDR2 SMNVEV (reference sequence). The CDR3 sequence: CASSLLRTSHYEQYF. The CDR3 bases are TGTGCCAGCAGTTTACTTAGGACTAGCCATTACGAGCAGTACTTC.

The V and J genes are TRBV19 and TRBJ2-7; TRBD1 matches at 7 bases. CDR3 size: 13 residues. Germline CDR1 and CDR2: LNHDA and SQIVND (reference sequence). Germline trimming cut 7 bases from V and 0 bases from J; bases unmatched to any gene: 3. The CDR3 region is CASKGQASYEQYF. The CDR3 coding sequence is TGTGCCAGTAAAGGACAGGCCTCCTACGAGCAGTACTTC.

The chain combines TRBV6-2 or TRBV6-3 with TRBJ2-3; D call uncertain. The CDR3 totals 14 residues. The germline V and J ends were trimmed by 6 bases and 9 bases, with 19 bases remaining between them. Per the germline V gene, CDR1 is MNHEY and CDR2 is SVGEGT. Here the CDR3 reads CASSSRRPGFTQYF. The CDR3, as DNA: TGTGCCAGCAGCTCTCGACGGCCCGGATTCACGCAGTATTTT.

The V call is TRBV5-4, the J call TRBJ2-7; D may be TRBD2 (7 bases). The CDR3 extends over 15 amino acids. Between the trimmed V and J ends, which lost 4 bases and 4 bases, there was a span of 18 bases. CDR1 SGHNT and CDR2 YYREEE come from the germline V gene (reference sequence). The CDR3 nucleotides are TGTGCCAGCAGCCCGGGGGGCAGGAGTGGATACGAGCAGTACTTC. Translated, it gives CASSPGGRSGYEQYF.